The rows below give T cell receptor beta chains drawn from one sample of a study of blood T cell repertoires in COVID-19. Sequencing used immunoSEQ multiplex PCR; TCRdb keeps in-frame clones, though not all of them. The table shows roughly 80,000 clones, with roughly four fifths occurring only once. Source material: peripheral blood. These receptors all come from a man aged 45 to 65 with acute or convalescent COVID-19. Each CDR3 is given with its conserved first and last residue. Fields, in order: CDR3 length, V gene, CDR3 protein.

>16|TRBV7-9
CASSLSGLRSSYEQYF
>17|TRBV25-1
CASSEWGKEGVNQPQHF
>14|TRBV29-1
CSAVEGGPQETQYF
>15|TRBV9
CASSVAGGLPDTQYF
>16|TRBV7-2
CASSPPGTGNTGELFF
>16|TRBV28
CASSANRGQSNQPQHF
>15|TRBV5-6
CASSFGTSGSDTQYF
>17|TRBV14
CASSHRLGGGLNTEAFF
>16|TRBV3-1/TRBV3-2
CASSSLGRGQQETQYF
>15|TRBV3-1/TRBV3-2
CASSQDWPIRAPLHF
>13|TRBV28
CASKDTSSYEQYF
>14|TRBV7-2
CASSHGADNSPLHF
>12|TRBV5-1
CASSLLSDEQFF
>15|TRBV3-1/TRBV3-2
CASSPNSGGTYGYTF
>15|TRBV5-1
CASSHPGTTFDEQYF
>15|TRBV7-2
CASSLGRTGEFEQFF
>17|TRBV5-1
CASSLRRPGGNGNTIYF
>15|TRBV4-2
CASSQVTGGIYEQYF
>14|TRBV7-2
CASSIHRDLNEQFF
>15|TRBV6-2/TRBV6-3
CASSYTRDSGNTIYF
>12|TRBV6-2/TRBV6-3
CASSSGLQPQHF
>11|TRBV6-1
CASSEHYEQYF
>13|TRBV18
CASSPDRTYEQYF
>12|TRBV6-5
CASSYRHSPLHF
>13|TRBV18
CASSPEDSQPQHF
>12|TRBV7-9
CASSPTGDEQFF
>14|TRBV30
CAWSATNLGNTIYF
>14|TRBV7-2
CASSRTGNNYGYTF
>17|TRBV13
CASSLVVGGRGPLEQYF